Shown below are 2 T cell receptor beta chains from a single sample sequenced in a study of cytomegalovirus exposure and HLA in healthy donors. Vbeta (60) and Jbeta (13) primers were used in the PCR. Using immunoSEQ multiplex PCR, the repertoire was profiled, and TCRdb retains in-frame clones only, with some absent. This table holds under 100,000 clones, roughly 70% found once. Sequencing input: PBMCs. These receptors were collected from a woman aged 50 to 60 in good health and CMV-seropositive.

The chain uses TRBV5-1 and TRBJ2-5; 10 positions agree with TRBD2. The J call may not be correct, given that the DNA end is closer to TRBJ2-7. This CDR3 has 16 amino acids. Germline V gene data show CDR1 as SGHRS and CDR2 as YFSETQ. DNA for the CDR3: TGCGCCAGCAGCTTGGCGGGGACTAGCGCGACCTACGAGCAGTACTTC. As protein: CASSLAGTSATYEQYF.

This clone was seen a single time. The V call is TRBV7-2, the J call TRBJ2-7, with 9 nucleotides matching TRBD2. This CDR3 is built from 18 residues. V lost 1 base to trimming and J lost 1 base; unmatched junction nucleotides: 11. Germline V gives CDR1 SGHTA, CDR2 FQGNSA. The CDR3 protein is CASSLDGGRANRSYEQYF. In DNA, the CDR3 is TGTGCCAGCAGCTTAGACGGCGGGAGGGCCAATAGGTCCTACGAGCAGTACTTC.